This T cell receptor beta chain was identified during a study of shared clonotypes between healthy human individuals. Background on the study: In total, the donors were two women and three men aged 18 to 49. CD4 naive cells filled three plates per donor, CD4 memory three, CD8 naive two and CD8 memory one. Study-wide findings and caveats: Non-shared clonotypes had lower generation probabilities than those shared by all four donors. Clonotype sharing among the donors was expected to vary with sequencing depth.

The CDR3 spans 15 residues. V was cut by 2 bases and J by 2 bases, with 10 bases left in between. Looked up from germline, CDR1 is MNHEY and CDR2 is SMNVEV (reference sequence). Naive CD8 cells comprised CD45RO-negative, CCR7-positively selected cells, excluding terminally differentiated effector memory CD45RA+ cells. Repertoires were generated with immunoSEQ multiplex PCR, while TCRdb's copy carries only in-frame clones and drops some. This table holds about 2,100,000 clones, under 95% found once. Remarks on this clone: Its antigen is still unknown.

Sequencing was carried out using naive CD8+ T cells from PBMCs. The clonotype originates from a man aged 18 to 29 in good health. Some clones in this sample may be carry-over from other donors' samples. The rearrangement links TRBV27 to TRBJ1-5; D is ambiguous. The DNA of the CDR3 is TGTGCCAGCAGTTTAGTCCGGGCGGGCAATCAGCCCCAGCATTTT. It is translated as CASSLVRAGNQPQHF.